The rows below give T cell receptor beta chains drawn from one sample of a study of patients and donors after allogeneic stem cell transplantation. TCRdb reprocessed the RT-PCR reads via MiXCR and lists one record per CDR3 protein. The sample includes about a million distinct CDR3 sequences, roughly 18% of them seen just once. Sequences were obtained from blood, either unsorted or a sorted T cell fraction (not recorded which). These receptors all come from a human donor who was either an allogeneic HSCT recipient or a stem cell or donor lymphocyte infusion donor (not recorded which). It is not recorded whose cells these are; they may come from a transplant donor. The CDR3 runs from the conserved cysteine through the conserved F or W. Each record gives: V gene, J gene, CDR3 protein.

TRBV10-3	TRBJ2-3	CAISPGTYDGQYF
TRBV21-1	TRBJ2-3	CASSSSGQGAIDTQYF
TRBV7-8	TRBJ2-7	CASSLTDRTYEQYF
TRBV12-3/TRBV12-4	TRBJ1-5	CASSLGTQPQHF
TRBV5-1	TRBJ2-1	CASSSTGFLDNEQFF
TRBV7-3	TRBJ2-3	CASSFGARGDTQYF
TRBV29-1	TRBJ1-1	CSVSPASGGTEAFF
TRBV2	TRBJ2-7	CASSERGQGQGAREQYF
TRBV12-3/TRBV12-4	TRBJ1-5	CASSLPSYQPQHF
TRBV6-1	TRBJ1-2	CASSPRVSGHGYTF
TRBV29-1	TRBJ2-1	CSVESPGTGEYNEQFF
TRBV6-2/TRBV6-3	TRBJ2-7	CASGNSGVRNEQYF
TRBV12-3/TRBV12-4	TRBJ1-6	CASSYSGTGMHNSPLHF
TRBV20-1	TRBJ1-6	CSARASGQGNSPLHF
TRBV10-3	TRBJ2-5	CAISGSRATETQYF
TRBV5-8	TRBJ1-5	CASSLVDRVDGQPQHF